This note documents a single T cell receptor (beta chain) sequence. This specimen belongs to a study of metastatic and nonmetastatic thyroid tumors. CDR1 and CDR2 from the germline V gene are MNHNS and SASEGT. The CDR3 has 15 residues. Trimming cost V 6 bases and J 0 bases; bases outside gene matches: 4. Using MiXCR, TCRdb re-called clones from the PCR reads. The sample contains about 13,000 clones, approximately 20% of which appear only once. All patients reached thyroid surgery having received no treatment beforehand. Sequencing was carried out using adjacent normal tissue. The gene calls are TRBV6-1 and TRBJ2-2; 7 positions agree with TRBD1. The TCR comes from a female donor with papillary thyroid cancer or a benign thyroid nodule (not recorded which). Some clones in this sample may be carry-over from other donors' samples. The CDR3: CASRQGTANTGELFF. Here the CDR3 DNA reads TGTGCCAGCAGGCAGGGGACAGCGAACACCGGGGAGCTGTTTTTT.